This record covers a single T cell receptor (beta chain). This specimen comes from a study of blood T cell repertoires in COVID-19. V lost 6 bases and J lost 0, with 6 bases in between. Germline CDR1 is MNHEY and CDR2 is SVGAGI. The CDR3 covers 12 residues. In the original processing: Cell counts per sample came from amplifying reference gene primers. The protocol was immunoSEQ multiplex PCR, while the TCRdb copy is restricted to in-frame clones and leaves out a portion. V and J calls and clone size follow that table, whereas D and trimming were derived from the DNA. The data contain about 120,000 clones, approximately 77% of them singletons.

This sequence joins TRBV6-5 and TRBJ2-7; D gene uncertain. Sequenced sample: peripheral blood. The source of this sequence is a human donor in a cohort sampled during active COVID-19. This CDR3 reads CASRAYSYEQYF. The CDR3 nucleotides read TGTGCCAGCAGGGCATACTCCTACGAGCAGTACTTC.